This T cell receptor (beta chain) was sequenced for a study of blood T cells in healthy people across ages. Whole-study findings and limits: Naive and antigen-experienced cells were not separated, limiting conclusive comparison. The fall in TCR beta diversity per million T cells was roughly linear with age.

With regard to this clonotype: No antigen is known for it.

The CDR3 is 15 amino acids. Together with a sample-barcoded 5' primer, a J-beta primer mix was included in a second PCR lasting about 6 to 11 cycles. MiXCR was run by TCRdb on the 5' RACE reads, yielding one entry per CDR3 protein. The sample holds around 1.5 million distinct CDR3 sequences; approximately 38% are singletons and the top ten take roughly 7.9%. This clonotype was sampled from a young woman in good health. Specimen: blood. V and J are TRBV21-1 and TRBJ1-2; no check of the table's D call, TRBD1, against the DNA was made. TRBV21-1 is assigned pseudogene status. The CDR3, as DNA: TGTGCCAGCAGCAAAGCGAGGGACAGCCTAATGGGCTACACCTTC. Its protein product is CASSKARDSLMGYTF.